The 15 T cell receptor beta chains in this list originate from one sample, sequenced in a study of cytomegalovirus exposure and HLA in healthy donors. Repertoires were generated with immunoSEQ multiplex PCR, while TCRdb's copy carries only in-frame clones and drops some. The sample includes fewer than 350,000 clones, 88% of them seen just once. Specimen: PBMCs. These receptors all stem from a woman aged 18-29 years in good health and CMV-seronegative.

The gene calls are TRBV14 and TRBJ1-4, with D hard to call. Germline CDR1 SGHDN, CDR2 FVKESK. Trimming left V 4 bases short and J 7 bases short, with 10 bases between. There are 13 residues in the CDR3. The DNA for the CDR3 is TGTGCCAGCAGCCCTGTGATGAGTGAAAAACTGTTTTTT. Amino acids: CASSPVMSEKLFF.

The chain employs TRBV13 and TRBJ1-2; no reliable D call. The V end was cut by 5 bases, the J end by 0 bases, with 13 bases between. The CDR3 is made up of 15 amino acids. Germline CDR1 PRHDT, CDR2 FYEKMQ (reference sequence). Written as DNA, the CDR3 is TGTGCCAGCAGCCCCGGTCCAGGTTCTAACTATGGCTACACCTTC. It yields the protein CASSPGPGSNYGYTF. Together with reference TRBV13 and TRBJ1-2, the CDR3 gives the full variable domain: AAGVIQSPRHLIKEKRETATLKCYPIPRHDTVYWYQQGPGQDPQFLISFYEKMQSDKGSIPDRFSAQQFSDYHSELNMSSLELGDSALYFCASSPGPGSNYGYTFGSGTRLTVV.

This rearrangement joins TRBV14 to TRBJ2-7; D is perhaps TRBD2 (5 bases). This CDR3 has 14 residues. With 1 base removed from V and 0 bases from J, the gap between germline ends came to 7 bases. The germline CDR1 and CDR2 sequences are SGHDN and FVKESK. CDR3 protein: CASSQAGNSYEQYF. Written as DNA, the CDR3 is TGTGCCAGCAGCCAAGCGGGAAACTCCTACGAGCAGTACTTC.

The V call is TRBV7-8, the J call TRBJ2-7; D unclear. Trimming left V 7 bases short and J 0 bases short, with 16 bases between. CDR1 is SGHVS and CDR2 is FQNEAQ in the germline V gene. The CDR3 is 15 amino acids. Written as DNA, the CDR3 is TGTGCCAGCACCCCGGGTGGAATGTCCTCCTACGAGCAGTACTTC. It specifies CASTPGGMSSYEQYF. Combining the CDR3 with reference TRBV7-8 and TRBJ2-7 gives the whole variable domain GAGVSQSPRYKVAKRGQDVALRCDPISGHVSLFWYQQALGQGPEFLTYFQNEAQLDKSGLPSDRFFAERPEGSVSTLKIQRTQQEDSAVYLCASTPGGMSSYEQYFGPGTRLTVT.

The V gene is TRBV29-1, the J gene TRBJ2-7, with TRBD1 identical over 7 bases. This CDR3 contains 12 residues. The trim removed 1 base at V and 5 bases at J, leaving 2 bases unmatched. CDR1 and CDR2 (germline): SQVTM, ANQGSEA. CDR3 protein: CSVEGQGDEQYF. DNA of the CDR3: TGCAGCGTTGAAGGACAGGGCGACGAGCAGTACTTC.

The chain uses TRBV19 and TRBJ2-5; weak D call: TRBD2 (6 bases). The CDR3 length is 16 residues. V gave up 1 base and J gave up 4 bases, with 16 bases separating them. Germline assignment: CDR1 LNHDA and CDR2 SQIVND (reference sequence). CDR3 coding DNA: TGTGCCAGTAGTATAGTTGGTCGGATGGGGGGAGAGACCCAGTACTTC. Its protein is CASSIVGRMGGETQYF.

The gene calls are TRBV5-4 and TRBJ2-3, with D perhaps assigned TRBD1 or TRBD2 (5 bases each). This CDR3 spans 18 amino acids. Germline loops: CDR1 SGHNT, CDR2 YYREEE (reference sequence). Trimming removed 4 bases from V and 5 bases from J, with 26 bases in between. The CDR3 sequence is CASSLGLANTRTGDTQYF. CDR3 coding DNA: TGTGCCAGCAGCCTGGGGCTAGCTAATACCCGGACGGGAGATACGCAGTATTTT.

V is TRBV20-1 and J is TRBJ1-1; 9 bases are shared with TRBD1. This CDR3 region has 11 residues. V shed 6 bases, J shed 6 bases, and the junction held 2 bases outside the gene matches. Germline V CDR1 and CDR2: DFQATT, SNEGSKA (reference sequence). This chain's CDR3 is CSARQGAEAFF. Here the CDR3 DNA reads TGCAGTGCCAGACAGGGGGCTGAAGCTTTCTTT.

The rearrangement uses TRBV7-2 and TRBJ2-7; TRBD2 matches 14 bases. The CDR3 has 13 residues. Germline V gene sequence: CDR1 SGHTA, CDR2 FQGNSA. V shed 8 bases and J 5 bases; nucleotides not matched to a gene: 2. The CDR3, as DNA: TGTGCCAGCGGGACTAGCGGGAGTCACGAGCAGTACTTC. It translates to CASGTSGSHEQYF.

V is TRBV28 and J is TRBJ2-4; a possible D gene is TRBD2 (6 bases). CDR1 MDHEN and CDR2 SYDVKM come from the germline V gene. Trimming left V 3 bases short and J 5 bases short, with 11 bases between. The CDR3 spans 14 residues. CDR3 protein: CASSLGGTQNIQYF. Here the CDR3 DNA reads TGTGCCAGCAGTTTGGGAGGAACGCAAAACATTCAGTACTTC.

CDR3 sequence reads: CASSRDRGHYEQYF. The CDR3 DNA is TGTGCCAGCTCACGTGACAGAGGACACTACGAGCAGTACTTC. The chain is built from TRBV18 and TRBJ2-7; a weak D match, TRBD1 (5 bases). This CDR3 has 14 amino acids. Germline CDR1 is KGHSH and CDR2 is LQKENI. Trimming took off 4 bases at V and 3 bases at J, with 13 bases between the two ends.

The chain recombines TRBV19 with TRBJ2-6; D is uncertain. Germline CDR1 and CDR2: LNHDA and SQIVND (reference sequence). CDR3 size: 15 residues. V gave up 3 bases and J gave up 1 base, with 7 bases separating them. Written as DNA, the CDR3 is TGTGCCAGTAGTATTCCCGGGTCTGGGGCCAACGTCCTGACTTTC. This gives the protein CASSIPGSGANVLTF.

This chain uses TRBV27 with TRBJ2-3; 9 bases agree with TRBD2. After removal of 2 bases from V and 8 bases from J, the junction contained 8 bases not matched to a gene. From germline, CDR1 is MNHEY and CDR2 SMNVEV (reference sequence). CDR3 size: 15 residues. The CDR3 nucleotides read TGTGCCAGCAGTTTAGTTGGTAGCGGGAGTGTTACGCAGTATTTT. Its translation: CASSLVGSGSVTQYF.

The V and J genes are TRBV28 and TRBJ2-1, with TRBD2 matching 12 bases. The CDR3 runs 14 residues. The germline CDR1 and CDR2 sequences are MDHEN and SYDVKM. V gave up 6 bases and J gave up 7 bases; unmatched junction bases: 4. CDR3 sequence reads: CASSDGTSGNEQFF. The DNA of the CDR3 is TGTGCCAGCAGCGACGGGACTAGCGGGAATGAGCAGTTCTTC.

CDR3 residues: CASSEYGAGGRTGELFF. In DNA form, the CDR3 reads TGTGCCAGCAGTGAATATGGGGCAGGGGGCAGGACCGGGGAGCTGTTTTTT. The chain employs TRBV25-1 and TRBJ2-2; 8 bases are shared with TRBD1. The V segment lost 0 bases and the J segment 5 bases; nucleotides outside the gene matches: 8. Germline lookup yields CDR1 MGHDK and CDR2 SYGVNS. The CDR3 has 17 amino acids.